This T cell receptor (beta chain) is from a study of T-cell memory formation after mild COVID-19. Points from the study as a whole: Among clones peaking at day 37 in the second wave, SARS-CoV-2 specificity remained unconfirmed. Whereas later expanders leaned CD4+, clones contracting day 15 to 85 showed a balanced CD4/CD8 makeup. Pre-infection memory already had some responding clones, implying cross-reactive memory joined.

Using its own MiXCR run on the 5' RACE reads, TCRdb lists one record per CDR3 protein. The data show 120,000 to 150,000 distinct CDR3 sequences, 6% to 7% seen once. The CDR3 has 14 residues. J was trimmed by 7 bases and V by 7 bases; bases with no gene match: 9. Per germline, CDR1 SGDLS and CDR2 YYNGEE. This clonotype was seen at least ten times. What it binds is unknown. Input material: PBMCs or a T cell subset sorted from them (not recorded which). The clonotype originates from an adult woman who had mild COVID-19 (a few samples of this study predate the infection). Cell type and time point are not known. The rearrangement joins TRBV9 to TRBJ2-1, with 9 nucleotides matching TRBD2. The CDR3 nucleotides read TGTGCCAGCGCGGAGAGACTAGCGGTTAATGAGCAGTTCTTC. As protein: CASAERLAVNEQFF.